The 19 T cell receptor beta chains below all came from one sample that was sequenced in a study of response to subunit inactivated influenza vaccine. TCRdb re-analysed the RT-PCR reads in MiXCR, keeping a single row per CDR3 protein. This sample has fewer than 800,000 distinct CDR3 sequences; approximately 14% occur once, and the top ten carry under 14%. Sample: PBMCs from blood, taken 11 to 12 days after vaccination. These receptors were taken from a man in his fifties or sixties who received an inactivated influenza vaccine.

This clonotype has only one observation. The CDR3 loop reads CSARDRVGIDYEQYF. The CDR3 DNA is TGCAGTGCTAGGGACAGGGTAGGGATCGACTACGAGCAGTACTTC. The chain uses TRBV20-1 and TRBJ2-7; 8 bases map to TRBD1. Germline values: CDR1 DFQATT, CDR2 SNEGSKA (reference sequence). The CDR3 runs to 15 residues. The ends lost 3 bases at V and 3 bases at J; junction bases unmatched: 10.

This clonotype was counted a few times. This rearrangement joins TRBV7-9 to TRBJ2-1; tentative D call: TRBD1 (5 bases). Per the germline V gene, CDR1 is SEHNR and CDR2 is FQNEAQ (reference sequence). V was shortened by 1 base and J by 6 bases, with 13 bases between the two germline ends. The CDR3 extends over 15 amino acids. The CDR3 region is CASSLVRGTLNEQFF. CDR3 in DNA: TGTGCCAGCAGCTTAGTAAGGGGAACCCTCAATGAGCAGTTCTTC.

The CDR3 region has the DNA TGTGCCAGCAGCCAAGTGGCCGGGCGCTATGGCTACACCTTC. It is translated as CASSQVAGRYGYTF. The rearrangement links TRBV3-1 to TRBJ1-2, with D uncertain. V was clipped by 1 base and J by 4 bases, with 10 bases between them. CDR3 length: 14 residues. The V gene's germline CDR1 is LGHDT and CDR2 YNNKEL (reference sequence).

There are many counts of this clonotype. The genes are TRBV5-1 and TRBJ2-7, with 7 positions matching TRBD2. J lost 5 bases, V lost 4 bases, and 9 bases had no gene match. Looked up from germline, CDR1 is SGHRS and CDR2 is YFSETQ. The CDR3 spans 14 residues. CDR3 residues: CASSTLAPRDEQYF. CDR3 DNA sequence: TGCGCCAGCAGCACACTAGCGCCTCGGGACGAGCAGTACTTC.

The chain joins TRBV11-2 to TRBJ2-1; TRBD2 might be the D (5 bases). CDR3 length equals 17 residues. The V and J ends lost 4 bases and 0 bases respectively, with 16 bases between them. Germline assignment: CDR1 SGHAT and CDR2 FQNNGV. The CDR3 region is CASSSNPGLSSYNEQFF. The CDR3 region has the DNA TGTGCCAGCAGCTCGAACCCCGGACTTAGCTCCTACAATGAGCAGTTCTTC.

This clonotype was found a few times. This chain connects TRBV19 to TRBJ1-1, with 10 nucleotides matching TRBD1. CDR1 is LNHDA and CDR2 is SQIVND in the germline V gene (reference sequence). V lost 3 bases, J lost 8 bases, and 3 bases stayed unmatched. The CDR3 runs 13 residues. The CDR3, as DNA: TGTGCCAGTAGTATGGACAGGGGGTACGAAGCTTTCTTT. Encoded protein: CASSMDRGYEAFF.

This clonotype was found a few times. The rearrangement links TRBV20-1 to TRBJ1-5, with D unresolved. V was cut by 6 bases and J by 3 bases, with 6 bases left in between. Germline V gene data show CDR1 as DFQATT and CDR2 as SNEGSKA (reference sequence). This CDR3 spans 11 amino acids. The CDR3 loop is CSANDNQPQHF. The CDR3 coding sequence is TGCAGTGCCAATGACAATCAGCCCCAGCATTTT.

The rearrangement uses TRBV5-6 and TRBJ2-4; 7 bases line up with TRBD2. CDR3 length: 15 residues. The germline CDR1 and CDR2 sequences are SGHDT and YYEEEE. V lost 1 base to trimming and J lost 5 bases; unmatched junction nucleotides: 6. The CDR3 sequence: CASSLFSLAENIQYF. DNA of the CDR3: TGTGCCAGCAGCTTGTTTAGCCTAGCGGAAAACATTCAGTACTTC.

This clonotype turned up a few times. The rearrangement links TRBV12-3 or TRBV12-4 to TRBJ2-3; 8 bases line up with TRBD2. The CDR3 sequence is 16 residues long. V was clipped by 3 bases and J by 3 bases; unmatched bases: 8. CDR3 in amino acids: CASSFGGGPRTDTQYF. The CDR3 DNA reads TGTGCCAGCAGTTTTGGCGGGGGGCCTCGGACAGATACGCAGTATTTT.

The sample holds a few counts of this clonotype. The rearrangement joins TRBV5-1 to TRBJ2-7, with 8 bases aligning to TRBD1. The J segment lost 0 bases and the V segment lost 3 bases, leaving 5 bases of the junction unmatched. The CDR3 covers 15 residues. Germline assignment: CDR1 SGHRS and CDR2 YFSETQ. The CDR3 spells CASSSRTGNSYEQYF. The CDR3 bases are TGCGCCAGCAGCTCACGGACAGGGAACTCCTACGAGCAGTACTTC.

This clonotype was detected only a few times. The rearrangement links TRBV15 to TRBJ2-1; D gene unclear. CDR3 length: 13 amino acids. Trimming removed 3 bases from V and 6 bases from J, with 9 bases in between. The germline gives CDR1 LNHNV, CDR2 YYDKDF (reference sequence). CDR3: CATSSSNPNEQFF. CDR3 coding DNA: TGTGCCACCAGCAGTTCCAACCCCAATGAGCAGTTCTTC.

This clonotype was detected many times. This chain connects TRBV20-1 to TRBJ1-1; D perhaps matches TRBD1 (6 bases). Germline V gene sequence: CDR1 DFQATT, CDR2 SNEGSKA (reference sequence). The CDR3 has 14 amino acids. The CDR3, as DNA: TGCAGAGTACCAGGGGACGACCTGAACACTGAAGCTTTCTTT. Its protein is CRVPGDDLNTEAFF.

The rearrangement joins TRBV5-1 to TRBJ1-1, with D maybe TRBD1 (6 bases). Germline V CDR1 and CDR2: SGHRS, YFSETQ. Trimming took 3 bases from V and 4 from J, leaving 13 bases between them. CDR3 size: 14 residues. This CDR3 reads CASSSGQRSTEAFF. In nucleotides, the CDR3 is TGCGCCAGCAGCTCTGGACAGCGCAGCACTGAAGCTTTCTTT.

A few counts support this clonotype. The rearrangement joins TRBV20-1 to TRBJ2-7; D may be TRBD2 (6 bases). The ends were cut back, 2 bases at V and 6 bases at J, with 17 bases in the middle. This CDR3 is 14 amino acids long. Germline CDR1 DFQATT, CDR2 SNEGSKA (reference sequence). CDR3 sequence (DNA): TGCAGTGCTAGACCGGGCGGGACTCCTACCGAGCAGTACTTC. Its translation is CSARPGGTPTEQYF.

This clonotype was seen ten or more times. The chain combines TRBV20-1 with TRBJ2-3; D is undetermined. Germline V gene sequence: CDR1 DFQATT, CDR2 SNEGSKA (reference sequence). The ends were cut back, 7 bases at V and 0 bases at J, with 11 bases in the middle. The CDR3 sequence is 13 residues long. DNA for the CDR3: TGCAGTGGACGACACCCTAGCACAGATACGCAGTATTTT. Encoded protein: CSGRHPSTDTQYF.

This rearrangement joins TRBV6-2 or TRBV6-3 to TRBJ2-2, with TRBD1 matching 9 bases. Germline CDR1 and CDR2: MNHEY and SVGEGT. With V trimmed by 10 bases and J by 4 bases, 16 bases remained unmatched. The CDR3 extends over 17 amino acids. In DNA form, the CDR3 reads TGTGCCATCGGCCCCGGGACAGGGCCACCCTCCACCGGGGAGCTGTTTTTT. This translates into CAIGPGTGPPSTGELFF.

This clonotype was seen only a few times. The chain employs TRBV7-2 and TRBJ2-1; either TRBD1 or TRBD2 may fit D (6 bases each). Germline CDR1 is SGHTA and CDR2 is FQGNSA. There are 16 residues in the CDR3. V gave up 3 bases and J gave up 7 bases, with 19 bases separating them. CDR3 loop: CASSFSGGPRGNEQFF. Written as DNA, the CDR3 is TGTGCCAGCAGCTTTAGCGGAGGGCCGAGGGGGAATGAGCAGTTCTTC.

This clonotype was observed a handful of times. The genes are TRBV29-1 and TRBJ2-7; 8 positions match TRBD2. This CDR3 is 15 amino acids long. Germline assignment: CDR1 SQVTM and CDR2 ANQGSEA. Trimming took 2 bases from V and 2 from J; bases not matched to a gene: 8. The CDR3 is CSVEFPSGQTYEQYF. The DNA for the CDR3 is TGCAGCGTTGAATTCCCTAGCGGGCAGACCTACGAGCAGTACTTC.

This clonotype was seen a few times. The chain recombines TRBV3-1 with TRBJ2-5; no definite D call. Per the germline V gene, CDR1 is LGHDT and CDR2 is YNNKEL (reference sequence). The V end lost 6 bases, the J end lost 14 bases, and 22 bases lay between the germline ends. The CDR3 covers 13 residues. CDR3 residues: CASSQRPTVAFYF. CDR3 bases: TGTGCCAGCAGTCAAAGACCGACGGTGGCATTCTACTTC.